This entry lists 30 T cell receptor beta chains sequenced from one sample in a study of OX40 agonist ivuxolimab in advanced cancers. The library was obtained by the immunoSEQ multiplex PCR assay. The immuneACCESS repertoire file appears here via TCRdb, limited to in-frame rearrangements. These files lack a portion of the clones; in checked studies, under half of the deficit traces to unresolved V genes, and the cause of the others is not known. The sample contains around 80,000 clones, around nine tenths of them found a single time. Together, the top ten hold 0.25% to 0.4% of the sample. The sequences come from CD4+ or CD8+ T cells sorted from blood, collected in a trial of the OX40 agonist ivuxolimab. These TCRs come from an adult with an advanced solid tumor such as melanoma, head and neck, liver or kidney cancer.

The V gene is TRBV29-1, the J gene TRBJ2-1, with D uncertain. The ends were cut back, 8 bases at V and 6 bases at J, with 8 bases in the middle. CDR3 size: 10 residues. The germline V gene encodes CDR1 SQVTM and CDR2 ANQGSEA. CDR3 region: CSFSLNEQFF. The CDR3 DNA reads as TGCAGCTTTTCACTCAATGAGCAGTTCTTC.

The V gene is TRBV30, the J gene TRBJ1-1; D gene unclear. V was trimmed by 2 bases and J by 0 bases, leaving 1 base between them. The CDR3 length is 11 residues. The germline CDR1 and CDR2 sequences are GTSNPN and SVGIG (reference sequence). In DNA, the CDR3 is TGTGCCTGGAGTATGAACACTGAAGCTTTCTTT. Protein product: CAWSMNTEAFF.

The CDR3: CASSPLRGADEQYV. Here the CDR3 DNA reads TGTGCCAGCAGCCCCTTGCGGGGCGCAGATGAGCAGTACGTC. The genes are TRBV21-1 and TRBJ2-7; the DNA was not compared with TRBD2, the D call given in the table. TRBV21-1 is a pseudogene segment. The CDR3 extends over 14 amino acids.

The genes are TRBV6-5 and TRBJ2-7; 8 nucleotides align to TRBD2. This CDR3 has 14 amino acids. Trimming at V came to 6 bases and at J to 6 bases, leaving 10 bases not matched to a gene. CDR1 and CDR2 from the germline V gene are MNHEY and SVGAGI. The CDR3 region is CASSVREGRGEQYF. The CDR3 bases are TGTGCCAGCAGCGTTCGGGAGGGCCGCGGCGAGCAGTACTTC.

The rearrangement links TRBV5-4 to TRBJ1-3; no clear D gene. This CDR3 spans 15 amino acids. Trimming left V 0 bases short and J 4 bases short, with 11 bases between. Germline-derived CDR1 and CDR2 are SGHNT and YYREEE (reference sequence). DNA of the CDR3: TGTGCCAGCAGCTTGGAGGCGGCCAGAGGAAACACCATATATTTT. Translation gives CASSLEAARGNTIYF. The variable domain in full, with the rest retrieved from reference TRBV5-4 and TRBJ1-3, is ETGVTQSPTHLIKTRGQQVTLRCSSQSGHNTVSWYQQALGQGPQFIFQYYREEENGRGNFPPRFSGLQFPNYSSELNVNALELDDSALYLCASSLEAARGNTIYFGEGSWLTVV.

The V and J genes are TRBV7-5 and TRBJ2-7. TRBV7-5 is termed a pseudogene. There are 15 residues in the CDR3. The CDR3 coding sequence is TGTGTCAGAAGCTTAGGTGGCCCTTACTCCTACGAGCAGTACGTC. It is translated as CVRSLGGPYSYEQYV.

The rearrangement joins TRBV4-1 to TRBJ2-7; the D gene could be TRBD1 or TRBD2 (6 bases each). Germline V gene data show CDR1 as MGHRA and CDR2 as YSYEKL. The CDR3 runs to 16 residues. The V end lost 0 bases, the J end lost 6 bases, and 18 bases lay between the germline ends. CDR3 bases: TGCGCCAGCAGCCAAGATCTAGAGGGGGGCCTTACCGAGCAGTACGTC. Translated, it gives CASSQDLEGGLTEQYV.

The chain is built from TRBV28 and TRBJ2-2, with D uncertain. Trimming took off 1 base at V and 5 bases at J, with 2 bases between the two ends. Per germline, CDR1 MDHEN and CDR2 SYDVKM. The CDR3 consists of 12 residues. CDR3 bases: TGTGCCAGCAGTTTATTTACCGGGGAGCTGTTTTTT. Protein product: CASSLFTGELFF.

The chain couples TRBV5-1 to TRBJ1-6, with 9 bases lining up with TRBD1. After removal of 4 bases from V and 6 bases from J, the junction contained 8 bases not matched to a gene. Looked up from germline, CDR1 is SGHRS and CDR2 is YFSETQ. This CDR3 contains 16 residues. The CDR3 nucleotides read TGCGCCAGCAGCCCCGCTCGACAGGGGGTTAATTCACCCCTCCACTTT. This codes for CASSPARQGVNSPLHF.

This clone was seen once. The genes are TRBV15 and TRBJ2-6; D gene unclear. This CDR3 region has 15 residues. The germline gives CDR1 LNHNV, CDR2 YYDKDF (reference sequence). V was trimmed by 5 bases and J by 0 bases, leaving 8 bases between them. Here the CDR3 reads CATSPGASGANVLTF. CDR3 DNA sequence: TGTGCCACCAGCCCAGGCGCCTCTGGGGCCAACGTCCTGACTTTC.

The chain links TRBV5-4 to TRBJ2-1; 7 nucleotides match TRBD1. Germline trimming cut 5 bases from V and 0 bases from J; bases unmatched to any gene: 5. CDR1 and CDR2 (germline): SGHNT, YYREEE (reference sequence). The CDR3 totals 15 residues. The CDR3 loop reads CASSMQGVSYNEQFF. CDR3 in DNA: TGTGCCAGCAGTATGCAGGGGGTCTCCTACAATGAGCAGTTCTTC.

The chain combines TRBV5-1 with TRBJ2-1; maybe TRBD2 (5 bases). The ends were cut back, 6 bases at V and 3 bases at J, with 13 bases in the middle. This CDR3 region has 14 residues. In germline, CDR1 is SGHRS, CDR2 YFSETQ. CDR3 sequence: CASTKDWNYNEQFF. CDR3 in DNA: TGCGCCAGCACCAAGGACTGGAACTACAATGAGCAGTTCTTC.

The chain carries TRBV6-1 and TRBJ1-2; D is ambiguous. V was shortened by 8 bases and J by 6 bases, with 19 bases between the two germline ends. This CDR3 contains 14 residues. Looked up from germline, CDR1 is MNHNS and CDR2 is SASEGT. CDR3 DNA sequence: TGTGCCAGCTTTTGGACGGGGAATCCTGATGGCTACACCTTC. Protein product: CASFWTGNPDGYTF.

The genes are TRBV7-9 and TRBJ1-1, with unresolved D. V was shortened by 5 bases and J by 8 bases, with 12 bases between the two germline ends. This CDR3 has 12 residues. Per the germline V gene, CDR1 is SEHNR and CDR2 is FQNEAQ (reference sequence). This chain's CDR3 is CASSLGVIEAFF. CDR3 bases: TGTGCCAGCAGCCTTGGGGTCATAGAAGCTTTCTTT.

The rearrangement joins TRBV14 to TRBJ1-1; D might be TRBD1 (6 bases). This CDR3 region has 15 residues. Deletions cut 1 base from V and 5 bases from J, with 14 bases between. Germline assignment: CDR1 SGHDN and CDR2 FVKESK. The CDR3 DNA reads as TGTGCCAGCAGCCAAGGAACAGGGTATGGAACTGAAGCTTTCTTT. Residues: CASSQGTGYGTEAFF.

The chain joins TRBV7-8 to TRBJ1-1; D is perhaps TRBD1 (6 bases). Germline CDR1 SGHVS, CDR2 FQNEAQ. The length of the CDR3 is 13 residues. Between the trimmed V and J ends, which lost 5 bases and 4 bases, there was a span of 11 bases. CDR3 coding DNA: TGTGCCAGCAGCGCGAGGGGGACCACTGAAGCTTTCTTT. This codes for CASSARGTTEAFF.

This clone was counted between two and nine times. This chain connects TRBV7-3 to TRBJ2-7; possibly TRBD1 or TRBD2 for D (6 bases each). The V end lost 3 bases, the J end lost 4 bases, and 13 bases lay between the germline ends. Germline CDR1 SGHTA, CDR2 FQGTGA. CDR3 length: 14 residues. The CDR3 sequence: CASSLGGSRYEQYF. CDR3 nucleotides: TGTGCCAGCAGCTTGGGGGGCAGCCGATACGAGCAGTACTTC.

The chain is built from TRBV4-1 and TRBJ2-5; the match to TRBD2 covers 8 bases. V lost 3 bases and J lost 6; bases outside the gene matches: 9. Germline V lookup: CDR1 MGHRA, CDR2 YSYEKL. The CDR3 contains 15 residues. CDR3 loop: CASSQFLAGLKTQYF. The CDR3 DNA sequence: TGCGCCAGCAGCCAGTTTTTAGCGGGATTAAAGACCCAGTACTTC.

The chain joins TRBV5-1 to TRBJ2-5; no firm D call. CDR3 size: 16 residues. From germline, CDR1 is SGHRS and CDR2 YFSETQ. V shed 1 base and J shed 5 bases, with 18 bases lying between them. CDR3 DNA sequence: TGCGCCAGCAGCTTGAGTGGCGACCAGACCCACGAGACCCAGTACTTC. Translated, it gives CASSLSGDQTHETQYF.

The J gene is TRBJ1-2, the V gene TRBV10-3; D remains unclear. Germline lookup yields CDR1 ENHRY and CDR2 SYGVKD. The V end was cut by 0 bases, the J end by 4 bases, with 15 bases between. This CDR3 is built from 16 residues. CDR3 sequence reads: CAISESSGSETYGYTF. The DNA of the CDR3 is TGTGCCATCAGTGAGTCGTCGGGCAGCGAAACCTATGGCTACACCTTC.

This chain connects TRBV9 to TRBJ1-4, with D tentatively TRBD1 (5 bases). The CDR3 is made up of 16 amino acids. Per the germline V gene, CDR1 is SGDLS and CDR2 is YYNGEE. Trimming took 2 bases from V and 3 from J, leaving 14 bases between them. For the CDR3, the DNA is TGTGCCAGCAGCGTTTTAACAGGTCAGGCTAATGAAAAACTGTTTTTT. It codes for CASSVLTGQANEKLFF.

The chain combines TRBV28 with TRBJ1-3, with TRBD1 identical over 7 bases. This CDR3 is 16 amino acids long. In germline, CDR1 is MDHEN, CDR2 SYDVKM. The J segment lost 0 bases and the V segment lost 6 bases, leaving 8 bases of the junction unmatched. DNA for the CDR3: TGTGCCAGCAGAAGTAGACAGGGTATCTCTGGAAACACCATATATTTT. Amino acids: CASRSRQGISGNTIYF.

The gene calls are TRBV2 and TRBJ2-2; weak D call: TRBD2 (5 bases). Trimming removed 6 bases at V and 0 bases at J, with 11 bases between. CDR3 length equals 15 residues. Germline CDR1 SNHLY, CDR2 FYNNEI. The DNA for the CDR3 is TGTGCCAGCAGGTTACTAGGGACGAACACCGGGGAGCTGTTTTTT. The encoded protein is CASRLLGTNTGELFF.

The chain uses TRBV5-1 and TRBJ2-1; 8 positions agree with TRBD2. J lost 5 bases, V lost 5 bases, and 9 bases had no gene match. Germline V gene data show CDR1 as SGHRS and CDR2 as YFSETQ. This CDR3 has 15 amino acids. The CDR3 nucleotides read TGCGCCAGCAGGTCGCAAGCGGGGGTAAACAATGAGCAGTTCTTC. Amino acid sequence: CASRSQAGVNNEQFF. Together with reference TRBV5-1 and TRBJ2-1, the CDR3 gives the full variable domain: KAGVTQTPRYLIKTRGQQVTLSCSPISGHRSVSWYQQTPGQGLQFLFEYFSETQRNKGNFPGRFSGRQFSNSRSEMNVSTLELGDSALYLCASRSQAGVNNEQFFGPGTRLTVL.

The V call is TRBV6-1, the J call TRBJ2-7; 9 nucleotides match TRBD1. This CDR3 contains 15 residues. Germline V gene data show CDR1 as MNHNS and CDR2 as SASEGT. V shed 7 bases and J 0 bases; nucleotides not matched to a gene: 7. The CDR3 is CASKKGDRVSYEQYV. The DNA of the CDR3 is TGTGCCAGCAAAAAGGGGGACAGGGTCTCCTACGAGCAGTACGTC.

This clone was seen just once. The chain uses TRBV2 and TRBJ2-1; D is uncertain. The germline gives CDR1 SNHLY, CDR2 FYNNEI. The CDR3 spans 12 residues. V gave up 3 bases and J gave up 6 bases, with 6 bases separating them. The CDR3 nucleotides are TGTGCCAGCAGTGATCAGGTCAATGAGCAGTTCTTC. It yields the protein CASSDQVNEQFF.

The V and J genes are TRBV7-8 and TRBJ2-5; D is unclear. The CDR3 has 15 amino acids. Germline V gene sequence: CDR1 SGHVS, CDR2 FQNEAQ. V was shortened by 6 bases and J by 0 bases, with 14 bases between the two germline ends. The CDR3 loop is CASSSRWQNQETQYF. In DNA, the CDR3 is TGTGCCAGCAGTTCGAGGTGGCAGAACCAAGAGACCCAGTACTTC.

V gene TRBV11-1 combines with J gene TRBJ2-7; 8 bases map to TRBD1. V lost 5 bases and J lost 4; bases outside the gene matches: 10. Germline loops: CDR1 SGHAT, CDR2 FQDESV (reference sequence). The CDR3 is 15 amino acids. The CDR3 DNA is TGTGCCAGCAGCGACGGGCAGGGGGCGCTTTACGAGCAGTACTTC. This sequence encodes CASSDGQGALYEQYF.

The chain employs TRBV7-8 and TRBJ2-7; D is possibly TRBD1 or TRBD2 (5 bases each). Deletions cut 0 bases from V and 6 bases from J, with 9 bases between. The CDR3 length is 13 residues. Looked up from germline, CDR1 is SGHVS and CDR2 is FQNEAQ. CDR3 sequence: CASSLAGTGEQYF. CDR3 DNA sequence: TGTGCCAGCAGCTTAGCGGGGACGGGCGAGCAGTACTTC.

The genes are TRBV27 and TRBJ1-6; D perhaps matches TRBD1 (5 bases). The germline V gene encodes CDR1 MNHEY and CDR2 SMNVEV (reference sequence). This CDR3 contains 14 residues. The V end lost 0 bases, the J end lost 13 bases, and 13 bases lay between the germline ends. CDR3 amino acids: CASSLSRQSAPLHF. The CDR3 DNA reads as TGTGCCAGCAGTTTATCGAGACAGTCAGCGCCCCTCCACTTT.